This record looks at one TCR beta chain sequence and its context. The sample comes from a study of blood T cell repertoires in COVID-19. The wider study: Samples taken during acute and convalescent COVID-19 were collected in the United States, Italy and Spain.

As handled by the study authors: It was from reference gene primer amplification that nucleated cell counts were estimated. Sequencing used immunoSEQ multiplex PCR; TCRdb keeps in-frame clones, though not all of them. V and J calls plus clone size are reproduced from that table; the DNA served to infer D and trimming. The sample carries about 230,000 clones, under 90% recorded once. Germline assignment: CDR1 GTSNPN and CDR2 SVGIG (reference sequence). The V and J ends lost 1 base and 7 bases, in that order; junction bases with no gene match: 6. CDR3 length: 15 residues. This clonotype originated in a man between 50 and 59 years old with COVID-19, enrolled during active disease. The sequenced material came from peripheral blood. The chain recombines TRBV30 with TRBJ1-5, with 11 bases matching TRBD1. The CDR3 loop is CAWSDGQGARQPQHF. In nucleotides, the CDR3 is TGTGCCTGGAGTGACGGACAGGGGGCACGCCAGCCCCAGCATTTT.